The 19 T cell receptor beta chains listed next were all sequenced from one sample in a study of human T cells and chemical hapten exposure. TCRdb re-analysed the RACE reads in MiXCR, keeping a single row per CDR3 protein. The table shows around 80,000 distinct CDR3 sequences, with 6.5% to 8% occurring only once. Time point denoted: patch test 2, 6 weeks after DPC sensitization. Specified treatment: therapeutic diphenylcyclopropenone sensitization with weekly scalp DPC. The source material was whole blood, sampled in connection with sensitization to the hapten diphenylcyclopropenone (DPC). Receptors originate from a woman aged 25 to 39 with alopecia areata. Some clones in this sample may be carry-over from other donors' samples.

In this sample, this clonotype turned up a few times. The gene calls are TRBV12-3 or TRBV12-4 and TRBJ1-2; 10 nucleotides agree with TRBD1. Unmatched junction bases numbered 11, after V lost 7 bases and J lost 6 bases. The CDR3 has 15 residues. The CDR3 spells CASIRGDRGWDGYTF. DNA of the CDR3: TGTGCCAGCATTCGCGGGGACAGGGGTTGGGATGGCTACACCTTC.

This clonotype was counted at least ten times. This chain links TRBV6-1 with TRBJ2-3, with 9 positions matching TRBD1. The CDR3 contains 14 residues. The germline CDR1 and CDR2 sequences are MNHNS and SASEGT. V shed 5 bases and J 4 bases; nucleotides not matched to a gene: 4. The CDR3: CASSRTGGADTQYF. Here the CDR3 DNA reads TGTGCCAGCAGTCGCACAGGGGGCGCAGATACGCAGTATTTT.

The V gene is TRBV12-3 or TRBV12-4, the J gene TRBJ1-3, with D possibly matching TRBD1 (5 bases). This CDR3 region has 14 residues. V was clipped by 8 bases and J by 12 bases, with 23 bases between them. The CDR3 sequence: CASFLGGIGPGIYF. CDR3 nucleotide sequence: TGTGCCAGCTTTCTGGGGGGTATTGGACCCGGCATATATTTT.

V is TRBV2 and J is TRBJ2-1; D gene uncertain. This CDR3 is built from 12 residues. Trimming shortened V by 5 bases and J by 7 bases, and 9 bases separated the two germline ends. The germline V gene encodes CDR1 SNHLY and CDR2 FYNNEI. The CDR3 sequence: CASSIDGNEQFF. The CDR3 DNA sequence: TGTGCCAGCAGTATCGACGGAAATGAGCAGTTCTTC. Combining the CDR3 with reference TRBV2 and TRBJ2-1 gives the whole variable domain EPEVTQTPSHQVTQMGQEVILRCVPISNHLYFYWYRQILGQKVEFLVSFYNNEISEKSEIFDDQFSVERPDGSNFTLKIRSTKLEDSAMYFCASSIDGNEQFFGPGTRLTVL.

This clonotype was picked up many times. The rearrangement joins TRBV3-1 to TRBJ1-1; D is undetermined. This CDR3 is 13 amino acids long. V was trimmed by 2 bases and J by 11 bases, leaving 15 bases between them. In germline, CDR1 is LGHDT, CDR2 YNNKEL (reference sequence). The CDR3, as DNA: TGTGCCAGCAGCCAATCCGGGTTCATGGGGGCTTTCTTT. Translation: CASSQSGFMGAFF.

This clonotype was detected a few times. This chain joins TRBV30 and TRBJ1-2, with 10 bases lining up with TRBD1. Losses at the gene ends were 1 base for V and 4 bases for J; bases not matched to a gene: 3. The length of the CDR3 is 14 residues. Per the germline V gene, CDR1 is GTSNPN and CDR2 is SVGIG (reference sequence). CDR3 protein: CAWSAGQGSYGYTF. The CDR3 DNA is TGTGCCTGGAGTGCGGGACAGGGGTCCTATGGCTACACCTTC.

As to this clonotype: With a much larger clone just one base away, this may be a read error. This chain joins TRBV5-1 and TRBJ2-1; TRBD1 agrees at 8 bases. The CDR3 length is 15 residues. Germline lookup yields CDR1 SGHRS and CDR2 YFSETQ. The DNA of the CDR3 is TGCGTCAGCAGCGGTGGGGACAGGACGTACAATGAGCAGTTCTTC. Residues: CVSSGGDRTYNEQFF.

As for this clonotype: One junction end disagrees with the germline gene, perhaps due to a read error. This sequence joins TRBV7-9 and TRBJ1-5; possible D gene TRBD1, 6 bases. In germline, CDR1 is SEHNR, CDR2 FQNEAQ (reference sequence). The CDR3 loop spans 14 amino acids. The CDR3 bases are TGTGCCAGCAGCTCGAAGGACAGCAACCAGCCCCAGCATTTT. As protein: CASSSKDSNQPQHF.

The chain joins TRBV5-4 to TRBJ1-1, with unresolved D. V was clipped by 1 base and J by 3 bases, with 19 bases between them. CDR3 size: 17 residues. CDR1 and CDR2 from the germline V gene are SGHNT and YYREEE (reference sequence). The CDR3 DNA follows: TGTGCCAGCAGCTTGTTACTGAAGACACAGTCGGACACTGAAGCTTTCTTT. Amino acid sequence: CASSLLLKTQSDTEAFF.

The gene calls are TRBV12-3 or TRBV12-4 and TRBJ2-3; D is undetermined. The CDR3 totals 14 residues. V shed 1 base and J shed 0 bases, with 5 bases lying between them. The CDR3 DNA is TGTGCCAGCAGTTTAGTCTATAGCACAGATACGCAGTATTTT. This sequence encodes CASSLVYSTDTQYF.

In this sample, this clonotype turned up many times. The gene calls are TRBV24-1 and TRBJ1-1, with 7 positions matching TRBD1. V shed 8 bases, J shed 1 base, and the junction held 12 bases outside the gene matches. The CDR3 length is 16 residues. Germline CDR1 is KGHDR and CDR2 is SFDVKD. CDR3 sequence reads: CATILGRTGENTEAFF. The CDR3 DNA reads TGTGCCACCATTTTAGGAAGGACAGGAGAGAACACTGAAGCTTTCTTT.

There are many counts of this clonotype. The chain employs TRBV2 and TRBJ2-5, with D possibly matching TRBD1 (5 bases). Germline V gene lookup returns CDR1 SNHLY and CDR2 FYNNEI. The V end was cut by 4 bases, the J end by 2 bases, with 8 bases between. The CDR3 has 13 residues. The CDR3 loop is CASSVDRQETQYF. The CDR3 DNA sequence: TGTGCCAGCAGTGTTGACAGACAAGAGACCCAGTACTTC.

This clonotype was observed a handful of times. J is TRBJ2-7 and V is TRBV7-2, with D uncertain. V dropped 5 bases and J dropped 7 bases, with 15 bases sitting between them. The CDR3 is 13 residues long. CDR1 SGHTA and CDR2 FQGNSA come from the germline V gene. CDR3 sequence (DNA): TGTGCCAGCAGCCCCCACCCTCCGCGGGAGCAGTACTTC. Encoded protein: CASSPHPPREQYF. Full variable domain (outside the CDR3, taken from reference TRBV7-2 and TRBJ2-7): GAGVSQSPSNKVTEKGKDVELRCDPISGHTALYWYRQSLGQGLEFLIYFQGNSAPDKSGLPSDRFSAERTGGSVSTLTIQRTQQEDSAVYLCASSPHPPREQYFGPGTRLTVT.

This clonotype came up many times. The gene calls are TRBV5-6 and TRBJ2-3, with D unclear. The germline gives CDR1 SGHDT, CDR2 YYEEEE. The V end lost 0 bases, the J end lost 2 bases, and 10 bases lay between the germline ends. The CDR3 runs 15 residues. The CDR3 spells CASSLVLIDTDTQYF. The CDR3 nucleotides are TGTGCCAGCAGCTTGGTGTTAATAGACACAGATACGCAGTATTTT. Full variable domain (outside the CDR3, taken from reference TRBV5-6 and TRBJ2-3): DAGVTQSPTHLIKTRGQQVTLRCSPKSGHDTVSWYQQALGQGPQFIFQYYEEEERQRGNFPDRFSGHQFPNYSSELNVNALLLGDSALYLCASSLVLIDTDTQYFGPGTRLTVL.

This clonotype occurred many times. This CDR3 reads CASSFSTGSTEAFF. DNA for the CDR3: TGTGCCAGCAGCTTTAGCACAGGGAGCACTGAAGCTTTCTTT. V and J are TRBV7-9 and TRBJ1-1, with D maybe TRBD1 (6 bases). V was clipped by 3 bases and J by 4 bases, with 12 bases between them. This CDR3 comprises 14 residues. CDR1 is SEHNR, CDR2 FQNEAQ, per germline (reference sequence).

The V gene is TRBV3-1, the J gene TRBJ1-2; D gene ambiguous. The CDR3 spans 13 residues. Germline-derived CDR1 and CDR2 are LGHDT and YNNKEL (reference sequence). V was trimmed by 1 base and J by 8 bases, leaving 11 bases between them. The CDR3 spells CASSQAKGEGYTF. DNA of the CDR3: TGTGCCAGCAGCCAAGCTAAGGGAGAGGGCTACACCTTC.

The V call is TRBV27, the J call TRBJ2-3; D gene uncertain. The CDR3 totals 12 residues. V was trimmed by 5 bases and J by 4 bases, leaving 7 bases between them. Germline lookup yields CDR1 MNHEY and CDR2 SMNVEV (reference sequence). CDR3 amino acids: CASSPHSDTQYF. The CDR3 bases are TGTGCCAGCAGTCCACACTCAGATACGCAGTATTTT.

V usage is TRBV12-3 or TRBV12-4 and J usage is TRBJ1-4, with 7 positions matching TRBD1. The V segment lost 8 bases and the J segment 7 bases; nucleotides outside the gene matches: 13. The CDR3 spans 15 residues. The CDR3 is CASRPSGQTGEKLFF. CDR3 nucleotides: TGTGCCAGCCGTCCTTCGGGACAGACGGGTGAAAAACTGTTTTTT.

This clonotype was detected only a few times. V and J are TRBV6-6 and TRBJ1-1; no firm D call. The CDR3 extends over 14 amino acids. CDR1 is MNHNY and CDR2 is SVGAGI in the germline V gene (reference sequence). V lost 4 bases to trimming and J lost 0 bases, with 9 bases between them. The CDR3 DNA sequence: TGTGCCAGCAGTTTCAGCTTCATGAACACTGAAGCTTTCTTT. Its translation: CASSFSFMNTEAFF.